Listed below are T cell receptor beta chains from one sample, sequenced in a study of early T cells in non-severe SARS-CoV-2 infection. One entry per CDR3 protein results from TCRdb running MiXCR on the 5' RACE reads. The table records tens of thousands of distinct CDR3 sequences, less than 9.5% of them present only once. The sample in question was whole blood, obtained at baseline. These receptors were taken from an adult who was a healthcare worker with PCR-confirmed SARS-CoV-2 infection or an uninfected control (not recorded which). Both conserved end residues are part of each CDR3. The order of the fields is D gene, clone size, J gene, V gene, CDR3 protein, CDR3 DNA. A D gene is named only where the DNA matches it firmly. Part of the rows lack a size; the others show once, few, many or a class for expanded clones.

D: NA; size: NA; J: TRBJ2-1; V: TRBV4-1; CDR3: CASSQILGTASEQFF; DNA: TGCGCCAGCAGCCAGATCTTAGGGACGGCCTCGGAGCAGTTCTTC
D: TRBD1; size: few; J: TRBJ1-1; V: TRBV7-2; CDR3: CASSPRTGPMNTEAFF; DNA: TGTGCCAGCAGCCCAAGGACAGGCCCCATGAACACTGAAGCTTTCTTT
D: NA; size: few; J: TRBJ1-2; V: TRBV20-1; CDR3: CSAEQPGPNYYGYTF; DNA: TGCAGTGCAGAACAACCAGGGCCCAACTACTATGGCTACACCTTC
D: NA; size: NA; J: TRBJ2-1; V: TRBV12-5; CDR3: CASGLAGTPAAF; DNA: TGTGCTAGTGGTTTGGCCGGGACCCCGGCGGCCTTC
D: TRBD1; size: few; J: TRBJ2-7; V: TRBV5-1; CDR3: CASTQVIGTGAYEQYF; DNA: TGCGCCAGCACCCAGGTTATCGGGACAGGGGCCTACGAGCAGTACTTC
D: NA; size: NA; J: TRBJ2-3; V: TRBV7-8; CDR3: CASVQGWLAGLGDTQYF; DNA: TGTGCCAGCGTTCAGGGGTGGCTAGCCGGGCTGGGGGATACGCAGTATTTT
D: NA; size: few; J: TRBJ2-3; V: TRBV7-8; CDR3: CASSPRQGGTDTQYF; DNA: TGTGCCAGCAGCCCAAGACAAGGGGGCACAGATACGCAGTATTTT
D: NA; size: few; J: TRBJ2-3; V: TRBV28; CDR3: CASLGGDTQYF; DNA: TGTGCCTCCCTCGGGGGAGATACGCAGTATTTT
D: TRBD2; size: many; J: TRBJ2-1; V: TRBV11-2; CDR3: CASRTSRTHEQFF; DNA: TGTGCCAGCAGGACTAGCAGAACCCATGAGCAGTTCTTC
D: NA; size: few; J: TRBJ1-6; V: TRBV5-1; CDR3: CASSPGSSDNNSPLHF; DNA: TGCGCCAGCAGCCCCGGCAGTTCTGACAATAATTCACCCCTCCACTTT
D: NA; size: few; J: TRBJ1-2; V: TRBV11-2; CDR3: CASRRGTAYGYTF; DNA: TGTGCCAGCAGGAGGGGGACTGCGTATGGCTACACCTTC
D: NA; size: few; J: TRBJ2-1; V: TRBV10-3; CDR3: CAISEFGRSSYNEQFF; DNA: TGTGCCATCAGTGAGTTCGGCAGGAGCTCCTACAATGAGCAGTTCTTC
D: NA; size: many; J: TRBJ2-7; V: TRBV4-1; CDR3: CASSLLQGGYEQYF; DNA: TGCGCCAGCAGCCTCCTTCAGGGGGGCTACGAGCAGTACTTC
D: NA; size: few; J: TRBJ2-3; V: TRBV5-1; CDR3: CASSLGGVGDTQYF; DNA: TGCGCCAGCAGCTTAGGGGGAGTTGGAGATACGCAGTATTTT
D: NA; size: NA; J: TRBJ2-7; V: TRBV30; CDR3: CAWSLLGPREQYF; DNA: TGTGCCTGGAGCTTACTGGGTCCCCGCGAGCAGTACTTC
D: NA; size: NA; J: TRBJ1-6; V: TRBV12-3/TRBV12-4; CDR3: CASSPGGDSPLHF; DNA: TGTGCCAGCAGTCCGGGGGGGGACTCACCCCTCCACTTT
D: NA; size: medium-sized; J: TRBJ2-5; V: TRBV11-2; CDR3: CASSLQETQYF; DNA: TGTGCCAGCAGCTTGCAAGAGACCCAGTACTTC
D: TRBD1; size: few; J: TRBJ2-5; V: TRBV12-3/TRBV12-4; CDR3: CASSLGGTAQETQYF; DNA: TGTGCCAGCAGTTTAGGTGGGACAGCCCAAGAGACCCAGTACTTC
D: NA; size: few; J: TRBJ2-1; V: TRBV12-3/TRBV12-4; CDR3: CASSIGGEQFF; DNA: TGTGCCAGCAGTATAGGGGGGGAGCAGTTCTTC
D: TRBD1; size: few; J: TRBJ2-7; V: TRBV29-1; CDR3: CSVEIPGQLSSEQYF; DNA: TGCAGCGTTGAGATCCCGGGACAGTTATCCTCCGAGCAGTACTTC
D: NA; size: NA; J: TRBJ1-2; V: TRBV18; CDR3: CASSPSLSGGYTF; DNA: TGTGCCAGCTCACCATCCCTATCCGGTGGCTACACCTTC
D: NA; size: NA; J: TRBJ1-6; V: TRBV3-1; CDR3: CASSQPGTFGTPLHF; DNA: TGTGCCAGCAGCCAACCCGGGACATTTGGTACACCCCTCCACTTT
D: NA; size: NA; J: TRBJ2-7; V: TRBV4-1; CDR3: CASSLTGRDEQYF; DNA: TGCGCCAGCAGCCTCACAGGGCGTGACGAGCAGTACTTC
D: NA; size: NA; J: TRBJ1-4; V: TRBV2; CDR3: CASSLRTRLFF; DNA: TGTGCCAGCAGTCTGAGGACAAGACTGTTTTTT
D: NA; size: many; J: TRBJ2-1; V: TRBV4-1; CDR3: CASSPDLLSYNEQFF; DNA: TGCGCCAGCAGCCCCGACCTTCTCTCCTACAATGAGCAGTTCTTC
D: TRBD2; size: few; J: TRBJ2-5; V: TRBV14; CDR3: CASSQEVIAGGGETQYF; DNA: TGTGCCAGCAGCCAAGAAGTAATAGCGGGAGGCGGGGAGACCCAGTACTTC
D: NA; size: NA; J: TRBJ2-6; V: TRBV27; CDR3: CASSSGWSSGANVLTF; DNA: TGTGCCAGCAGTTCTGGGTGGAGCTCTGGGGCCAACGTCCTGACTTTC
D: NA; size: NA; J: TRBJ2-5; V: TRBV6-5; CDR3: CASSWTVQETQYF; DNA: TGTGCCAGCAGTTGGACAGTCCAAGAGACCCAGTACTTC
D: NA; size: many; J: TRBJ1-6; V: TRBV20-1; CDR3: CSARGETGLNSPLHF; DNA: TGCAGTGCTAGAGGAGAGACGGGACTAAATTCACCCCTCCACTTT
D: NA; size: many; J: TRBJ2-2; V: TRBV5-4; CDR3: CASSLSTGELFF; DNA: TGTGCCAGCAGCTTGAGTACCGGGGAGCTGTTTTTT
D: TRBD1; size: many; J: TRBJ2-4; V: TRBV7-9; CDR3: CASSRRQGAMDIQYF; DNA: TGTGCCAGCAGCCGAAGACAGGGGGCGATGGACATTCAGTACTTC
D: NA; size: many; J: TRBJ2-2; V: TRBV21-1; CDR3: CASSKIRLPGTSLVLFF; DNA: TGTGCCAGCAGCAAAATTCGACTACCCGGGACCAGCCTAGTGCTGTTTTTT
D: NA; size: NA; J: TRBJ1-5; V: TRBV28; CDR3: CASSFVRLGDTYSNQPQHF; DNA: TGTGCCAGCAGTTTCGTTCGTTTAGGGGACACCTATAGCAATCAGCCCCAGCATTTT
D: TRBD2; size: many; J: TRBJ2-2; V: TRBV6-5; CDR3: CASTPGLAGANGELFF; DNA: TGTGCCAGCACCCCGGGACTAGCGGGAGCGAACGGGGAGCTGTTTTTT
D: NA; size: few; J: TRBJ1-2; V: TRBV2; CDR3: CASSARTDYGYTF; DNA: TGTGCCAGCAGTGCTCGGACGGACTATGGCTACACCTTC
D: NA; size: many; J: TRBJ1-1; V: TRBV29-1; CDR3: CSVEGARTAGAFF; DNA: TGCAGCGTTGAAGGTGCGCGGACAGCGGGTGCTTTCTTT
D: TRBD1; size: many; J: TRBJ1-1; V: TRBV20-1; CDR3: CSAWGQANTEAFF; DNA: TGCAGTGCTTGGGGACAGGCGAACACTGAAGCTTTCTTT
D: TRBD2; size: many; J: TRBJ2-5; V: TRBV7-9; CDR3: CASSSLATQETQYF; DNA: TGTGCCAGCAGCTCACTAGCGACCCAAGAGACCCAGTACTTC
D: NA; size: NA; J: TRBJ2-2; V: TRBV7-8; CDR3: CASSLDGSNTGELFF; DNA: TGTGCCAGCAGCTTGGACGGATCGAACACCGGGGAGCTGTTTTTT
D: NA; size: many; J: TRBJ2-2; V: TRBV5-1; CDR3: CASSSLTGELFF; DNA: TGCGCCAGCAGCTCCTTAACTGGGGAGCTGTTTTTT
D: NA; size: few; J: TRBJ1-5; V: TRBV20-1; CDR3: CSARDWQGHNQPQHF; DNA: TGCAGTGCTAGAGATTGGCAGGGCCACAATCAGCCCCAGCATTTT
D: NA; size: many; J: TRBJ1-5; V: TRBV7-9; CDR3: CASSLGAGSNQPQHF; DNA: TGTGCCAGCAGCCTAGGGGCGGGGAGCAATCAGCCCCAGCATTTT
D: NA; size: few; J: TRBJ2-2; V: TRBV11-2; CDR3: CASSLAGGAGGELFF; DNA: TGTGCCAGCAGCTTAGCCGGGGGCGCGGGCGGGGAGCTGTTTTTT
D: NA; size: few; J: TRBJ2-5; V: TRBV7-3; CDR3: CASSLQGGGAETQYF; DNA: TGTGCCAGCAGCTTACAGGGCGGAGGGGCGGAGACCCAGTACTTC
D: NA; size: NA; J: TRBJ2-7; V: TRBV30; CDR3: CAWGGRGQKHYEQYF; DNA: TGTGCCTGGGGTGGGAGGGGACAGAAGCACTACGAGCAGTACTTC
D: NA; size: many; J: TRBJ2-3; V: TRBV2; CDR3: CASSEGQGPDTQYF; DNA: TGTGCCAGCAGTGAAGGGCAGGGACCCGATACGCAGTATTTT
D: NA; size: NA; J: TRBJ2-7; V: TRBV6-1; CDR3: CASSAIPGSSYEQYF; DNA: TGTGCCAGCAGTGCAATCCCAGGGAGCTCCTACGAGCAGTACTTC
D: NA; size: few; J: TRBJ2-1; V: TRBV6-5; CDR3: CASSYGNSYNEQFF; DNA: TGTGCCAGCAGTTACGGTAACTCCTACAATGAGCAGTTCTTC